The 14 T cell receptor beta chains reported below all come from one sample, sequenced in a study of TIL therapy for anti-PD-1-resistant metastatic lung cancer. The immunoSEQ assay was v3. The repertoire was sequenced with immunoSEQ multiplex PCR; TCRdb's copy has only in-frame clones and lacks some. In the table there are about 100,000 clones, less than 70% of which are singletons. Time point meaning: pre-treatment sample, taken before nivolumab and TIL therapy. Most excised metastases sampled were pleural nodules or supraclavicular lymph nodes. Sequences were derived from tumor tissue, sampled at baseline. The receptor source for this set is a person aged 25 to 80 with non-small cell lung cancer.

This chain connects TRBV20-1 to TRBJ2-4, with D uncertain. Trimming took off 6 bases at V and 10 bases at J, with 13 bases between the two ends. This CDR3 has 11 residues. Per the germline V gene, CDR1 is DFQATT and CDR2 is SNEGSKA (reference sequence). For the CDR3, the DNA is TGCAGTGCGAGGCTCCGCCGGATTCAGTACTTC. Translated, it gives CSARLRRIQYF.

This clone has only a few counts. This chain's CDR3 is CASSRSGTPDSPLHF. The CDR3 DNA reads TGTGCCAGCAGCCGGTCCGGGACCCCCGATTCACCCCTCCACTTT. The rearrangement uses TRBV6-2 or TRBV6-3 and TRBJ1-6; possibly TRBD1 for D (5 bases). Trimming pared 6 bases from V and 8 bases from J, leaving 17 bases between. The CDR3 is 15 amino acids. CDR1 is MNHEY and CDR2 is SVGEGT in the germline V gene.

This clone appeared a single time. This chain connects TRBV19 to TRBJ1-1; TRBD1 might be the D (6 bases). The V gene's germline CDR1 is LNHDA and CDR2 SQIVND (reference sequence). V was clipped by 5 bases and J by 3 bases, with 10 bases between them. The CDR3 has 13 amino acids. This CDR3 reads CASSGGGYTEAFF. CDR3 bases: TGTGCCAGTAGTGGGGGCGGATACACTGAAGCTTTCTTT.

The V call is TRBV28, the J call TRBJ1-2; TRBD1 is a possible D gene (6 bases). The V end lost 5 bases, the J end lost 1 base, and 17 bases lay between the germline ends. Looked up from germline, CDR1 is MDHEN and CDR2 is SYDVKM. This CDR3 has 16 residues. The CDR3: CASSLPLRTVNYGYTF. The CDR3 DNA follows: TGTGCCAGCAGTCTCCCCCTCAGGACAGTTAACTATGGCTACACCTTC.

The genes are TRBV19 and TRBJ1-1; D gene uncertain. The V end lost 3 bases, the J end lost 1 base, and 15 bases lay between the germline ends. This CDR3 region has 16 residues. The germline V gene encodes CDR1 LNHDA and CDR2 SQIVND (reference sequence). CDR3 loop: CASSMEGSRRNTEAFF. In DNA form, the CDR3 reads TGTGCCAGTAGTATGGAGGGTAGTCGGCGGAACACTGAAGCTTTCTTT.

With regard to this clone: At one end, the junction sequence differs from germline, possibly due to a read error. CDR3 residues: CTSSPPYRSGNTIYF. The CDR3, as DNA: TGTACCAGCTCACCACCATACCGCTCTGGAAACACCATATATTTT. The rearrangement uses TRBV18 and TRBJ1-3, with unresolved D. The CDR3 has 15 residues. CDR1 KGHSH and CDR2 LQKENI come from the germline V gene.

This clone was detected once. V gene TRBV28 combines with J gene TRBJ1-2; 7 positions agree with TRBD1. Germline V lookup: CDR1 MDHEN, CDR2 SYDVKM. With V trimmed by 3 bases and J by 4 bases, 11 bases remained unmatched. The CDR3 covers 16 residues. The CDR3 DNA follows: TGTGCCAGCAGTTTCACCCCTACAGGGGCGGCCTATGGCTACACCTTC. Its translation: CASSFTPTGAAYGYTF.

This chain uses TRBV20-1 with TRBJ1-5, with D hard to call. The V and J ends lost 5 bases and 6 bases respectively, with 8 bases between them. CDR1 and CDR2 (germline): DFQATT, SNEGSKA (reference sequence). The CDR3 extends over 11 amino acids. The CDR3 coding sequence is TGCAGTGCTTTGGAACGTCAGCCCCAGCATTTT. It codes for CSALERQPQHF.

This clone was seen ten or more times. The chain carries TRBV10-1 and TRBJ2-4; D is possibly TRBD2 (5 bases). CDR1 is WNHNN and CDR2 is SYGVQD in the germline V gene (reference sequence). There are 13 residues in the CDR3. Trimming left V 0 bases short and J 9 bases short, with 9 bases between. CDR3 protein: CASSESGVGIQYF. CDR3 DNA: TGCGCCAGCAGTGAGTCCGGGGTTGGCATTCAGTACTTC.

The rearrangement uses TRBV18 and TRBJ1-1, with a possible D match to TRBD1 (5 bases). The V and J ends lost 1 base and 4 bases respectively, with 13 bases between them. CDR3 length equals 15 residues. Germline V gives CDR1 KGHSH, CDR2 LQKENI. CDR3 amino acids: CASSPQGKGSTEAFF. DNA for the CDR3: TGTGCCAGCTCACCACAGGGGAAGGGGAGCACTGAAGCTTTCTTT.

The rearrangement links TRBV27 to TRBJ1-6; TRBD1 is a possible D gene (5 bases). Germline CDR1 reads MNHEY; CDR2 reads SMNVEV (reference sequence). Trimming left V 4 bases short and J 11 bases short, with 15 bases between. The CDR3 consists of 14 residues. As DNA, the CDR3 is TGTGCCAGCAGTTACGACAGTCCGGCGGCACCCCTCCACTTT. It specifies CASSYDSPAAPLHF.

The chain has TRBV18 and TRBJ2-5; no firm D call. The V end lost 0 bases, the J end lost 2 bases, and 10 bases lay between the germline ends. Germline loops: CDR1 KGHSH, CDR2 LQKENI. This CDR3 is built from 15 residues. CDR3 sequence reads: CASSPPGFWQETQYF. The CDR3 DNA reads TGTGCCAGCTCACCACCAGGATTCTGGCAAGAGACCCAGTACTTC.

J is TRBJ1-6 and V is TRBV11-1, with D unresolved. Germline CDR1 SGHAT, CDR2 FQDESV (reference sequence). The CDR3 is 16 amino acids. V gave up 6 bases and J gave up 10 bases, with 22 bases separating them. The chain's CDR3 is CASSRGPGGHESPLHF. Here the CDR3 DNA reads TGTGCCAGCAGTCGTGGGCCCGGCGGGCATGAGTCACCCCTCCACTTT.

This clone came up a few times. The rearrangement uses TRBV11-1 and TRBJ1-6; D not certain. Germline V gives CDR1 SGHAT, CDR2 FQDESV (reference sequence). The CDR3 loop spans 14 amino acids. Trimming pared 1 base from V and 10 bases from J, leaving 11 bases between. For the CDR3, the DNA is TGTGCCAGCAGCTTAGACACCCCCAGCTCACCCCTCCACTTT. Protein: CASSLDTPSSPLHF.